The 15 T cell receptor beta chains in this list originate from one sample, sequenced in a study of shared clonotypes between healthy human individuals. Profiled with immunoSEQ multiplex PCR; TCRdb holds only in-frame clones, not every one. The sample carries about 2.3 million clones, roughly 92% recorded once. Specimen: naive CD4+ T cells from PBMCs. Subset specified: CD45RA+ positively selected. The receptors were gathered from a man aged 18 to 35 in good health. Some clones in this sample may be carry-over from other donors' samples.

This clone occurred a few times. The chain combines TRBV28 with TRBJ1-4; D is undetermined. The CDR3 has 14 amino acids. Trimming took off 3 bases at V and 3 bases at J, with 8 bases between the two ends. Germline lookup yields CDR1 MDHEN and CDR2 SYDVKM. CDR3 loop: CASSLWRSNEKLFF. DNA for the CDR3: TGTGCCAGCAGTTTGTGGCGGTCTAATGAAAAACTGTTTTTT.

The chain joins TRBV7-2 to TRBJ1-5, with D unclear. Looked up from germline, CDR1 is SGHTA and CDR2 is FQGNSA. The length of the CDR3 is 15 residues. The V gene lost 5 bases and the J gene lost 7 bases, with 18 bases spanning the gap. DNA of the CDR3: TGTGCCAGCAGCCCCCCGGGAGGGTTTGGCCAGCCCCAGCATTTT. It specifies CASSPPGGFGQPQHF.

CDR3 residues: CASSIVLTTEAFF. The DNA for the CDR3 is TGTGCCAGTAGTATAGTCCTCACCACTGAAGCTTTCTTT. This rearrangement joins TRBV19 to TRBJ1-1, with D uncertain. This CDR3 has 13 residues. V lost 1 base to trimming and J lost 4 bases, with 7 bases between them. Germline loops: CDR1 LNHDA, CDR2 SQIVND (reference sequence). Full variable domain (outside the CDR3, taken from reference TRBV19 and TRBJ1-1): DGGITQSPKYLFRKEGQNVTLSCEQNLNHDAMYWYRQDPGQGLRLIYYSQIVNDFQKGDIAEGYSVSREKKESFPLTVTSAQKNPTAFYLCASSIVLTTEAFFGQGTRLTVV.

The CDR3: CASSPRGQGTNTEAFF. The CDR3 DNA reads TGTGCCAGCAGCCCGCGTGGGCAGGGGACTAACACTGAAGCTTTCTTT. This sequence joins TRBV7-9 and TRBJ1-1; D is perhaps TRBD1 (6 bases). The V end was cut by 5 bases, the J end by 2 bases, with 18 bases between. Germline-derived CDR1 and CDR2 are SEHNR and FQNEAQ (reference sequence). The CDR3 extends over 16 amino acids. Variable domain in full (rest from reference TRBV7-9 and TRBJ1-1): DTGVSQNPRHKITKRGQNVTFRCDPISEHNRLYWYRQTLGQGPEFLTYFQNEAQLEKSRLLSDRFSAERPKGSFSTLEIQRTEQGDSAMYLCASSPRGQGTNTEAFFGQGTRLTVV.

The gene calls are TRBV6-1 and TRBJ2-7, with TRBD1 identical over 7 bases. The CDR3 is made up of 15 amino acids. Unmatched junction bases numbered 10, after V lost 5 bases and J lost 3 bases. The V gene's germline CDR1 is MNHNS and CDR2 SASEGT. The CDR3 sequence is CASSTGARSLYEQYF. The CDR3 DNA is TGTGCCAGCAGTACAGGGGCGCGATCCCTCTACGAGCAGTACTTC.

This sequence joins TRBV29-1 and TRBJ1-2; TRBD1 matches 10 bases. The germline V gene has CDR1 SQVTM and CDR2 ANQGSEA. V gave up 7 bases and J gave up 7 bases; unmatched junction bases: 6. CDR3 length: 12 residues. The chain's CDR3 is CSAGTGDSGYTF. In DNA form, the CDR3 reads TGCAGCGCTGGGACAGGGGACAGTGGCTACACCTTC.

This clone showed up just once. The chain recombines TRBV7-2 with TRBJ2-5, with 12 bases lining up with TRBD2. The germline gives CDR1 SGHTA, CDR2 FQGNSA. The CDR3 runs to 17 residues. The ends lost 1 base at V and 3 bases at J; junction bases unmatched: 6. CDR3 amino acids: CASSLGWTSGIKETQYF. As DNA, the CDR3 is TGTGCCAGCAGCTTAGGCTGGACTAGCGGGATCAAAGAGACCCAGTACTTC.

A word on this clone: The same CDR3 also results from other DNA sequences found in this sample. The genes are TRBV7-3 and TRBJ2-2; no firm D call. CDR1 and CDR2 (germline): SGHTA, FQGTGA. The CDR3 extends over 12 amino acids. V dropped 5 bases and J dropped 3 bases, with 4 bases sitting between them. The CDR3 DNA follows: TGTGCCAGCAGCCCGCACACCGGGGAGCTGTTTTTT. Translating gives CASSPHTGELFF.

The chain has TRBV30 and TRBJ1-5, with D possibly matching TRBD1 (6 bases). The ends were cut back, 2 bases at V and 5 bases at J, with 13 bases in the middle. This CDR3 has 14 amino acids. Germline lookup yields CDR1 GTSNPN and CDR2 SVGIG (reference sequence). The CDR3 sequence: CAWSQGSLDQPQHF. The DNA for the CDR3 is TGTGCCTGGAGTCAGGGGTCCCTGGATCAGCCCCAGCATTTT.

V is TRBV5-4 and J is TRBJ2-3; 9 nucleotides align to TRBD2. Trimming at V came to 3 bases and at J to 0 bases, leaving 5 bases not matched to a gene. The CDR3 has 16 amino acids. CDR1 is SGHNT and CDR2 is YYREEE in the germline V gene (reference sequence). The CDR3 here is CASSSQREASTDTQYF. DNA for the CDR3: TGTGCCAGCAGCTCCCAGCGGGAGGCTAGCACAGATACGCAGTATTTT.

The rearrangement links TRBV5-1 to TRBJ2-7; either TRBD1 or TRBD2 may fit D (5 bases each). This CDR3 comprises 18 residues. Trimming left V 4 bases short and J 0 bases short, with 23 bases between. Germline assignment: CDR1 SGHRS and CDR2 YFSETQ. The CDR3 DNA reads as TGCGCCAGCAGCCACCTCCGGGACCTTGCCTCGACCTCCTACGAGCAGTACTTC. Amino acids: CASSHLRDLASTSYEQYF.

This clone was seen a handful of times. The chain uses TRBV11-2 and TRBJ1-1, with D hard to call. V was cut by 1 base and J by 8 bases, with 14 bases left in between. This CDR3 spans 14 amino acids. Looked up from germline, CDR1 is SGHAT and CDR2 is FQNNGV. CDR3 in amino acids: CASSLVRGGLEAFF. The DNA of the CDR3 is TGTGCCAGCAGCTTAGTGCGGGGAGGTTTAGAAGCTTTCTTT.

The chain combines TRBV9 with TRBJ2-2, with TRBD1 as a possible D gene (5 bases). V was cut by 0 bases and J by 1 base, with 10 bases left in between. CDR3 length: 16 amino acids. The germline gives CDR1 SGDLS, CDR2 YYNGEE. The CDR3 loop is CASSVDARVNTGELFF. In DNA form, the CDR3 reads TGTGCCAGCAGCGTAGATGCCAGGGTGAACACCGGGGAGCTGTTTTTT.

The V and J genes are TRBV7-3 and TRBJ2-1; no reliable D call. Per the germline V gene, CDR1 is SGHTA and CDR2 is FQGTGA. The CDR3 has 19 amino acids. V was shortened by 1 base and J by 0 bases, with 19 bases between the two germline ends. CDR3 loop: CASSLSPASWMSSYNEQFF. CDR3 sequence (DNA): TGTGCCAGCAGCTTAAGCCCGGCTAGTTGGATGAGCTCCTACAATGAGCAGTTCTTC.

The chain couples TRBV6-6 to TRBJ2-3; D uncertain. There are 15 residues in the CDR3. V dropped 0 bases and J dropped 5 bases, with 12 bases sitting between them. Germline CDR1 MNHNY, CDR2 SVGAGI (reference sequence). CDR3 sequence: CASSYSTPPKDTQYF. The CDR3 DNA sequence: TGTGCCAGCAGTTACTCGACCCCCCCTAAAGATACGCAGTATTTT.